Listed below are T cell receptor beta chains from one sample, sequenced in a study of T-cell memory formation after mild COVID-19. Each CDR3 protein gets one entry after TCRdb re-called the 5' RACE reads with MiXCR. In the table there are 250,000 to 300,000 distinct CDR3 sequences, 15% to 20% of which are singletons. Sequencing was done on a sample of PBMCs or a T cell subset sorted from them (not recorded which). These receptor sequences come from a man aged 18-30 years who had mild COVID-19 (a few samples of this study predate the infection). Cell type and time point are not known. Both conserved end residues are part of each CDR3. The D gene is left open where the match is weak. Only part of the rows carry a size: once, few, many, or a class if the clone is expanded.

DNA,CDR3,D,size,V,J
TGTGCCATAAGGGGGGCTAGCGGGGCACGGGAGCAGTTCTTC,CAIRGASGAREQFF,TRBD2,few,TRBV28,TRBJ2-1
TGTGCCAGCAGCTCAGACCCCCAGATCCTTTCCGAGCAGTACTTC,CASSSDPQILSEQYF,.,few,TRBV9,TRBJ2-7
TGTGCCAGCAGCTTGCCGCCAGCGGGTGAGCAGTTCTTC,CASSLPPAGEQFF,.,.,TRBV7-2,TRBJ2-1
TGTGCCAGCAGTTCGAGGCGGAGCGATGAAAAACTGTTTTTT,CASSSRRSDEKLFF,.,.,TRBV6-2/TRBV6-3,TRBJ1-4
TGCGCCAGCAGCAGAGGTACGTCGGACAGGGTAGATTCACCCCTCCACTTT,CASSRGTSDRVDSPLHF,TRBD1,.,TRBV5-1,TRBJ1-6
TGCAGTGCTCCCCTTTCCCGCTCCTACAATGAGCAGTTCTTC,CSAPLSRSYNEQFF,.,few,TRBV20-1,TRBJ2-1
TGTGCCATCAGGGACGGAACCTCACTTAACTATGGCTACACCTTC,CAIRDGTSLNYGYTF,.,.,TRBV10-3,TRBJ1-2
TGTGCCAGCAGTTACGACAGTCACACTGAAGCTTTCTTT,CASSYDSHTEAFF,.,.,TRBV6-5,TRBJ1-1
TGTGCCAGCAGTTTTACGGGGATGAAGGAGACCCAGTACTTC,CASSFTGMKETQYF,.,few,TRBV12-3/TRBV12-4,TRBJ2-5
TGTGCCAGCACCCAACCGGGACTAGCGGGGACAGATACGCAGTATTTT,CASTQPGLAGTDTQYF,TRBD2,many,TRBV7-2,TRBJ2-3
TGTGCCAGTTCGCCCTCTAACACTGAAGCTTTCTTT,CASSPSNTEAFF,.,many,TRBV6-5,TRBJ1-1
TGTGCCAGCAGGGGGCAATCAGATACGCAGTATTTT,CASRGQSDTQYF,.,many,TRBV7-2,TRBJ2-3
TGTGCCAGCAGCTGGAAGGCTATTGAAGCTTTCTTT,CASSWKAIEAFF,.,.,TRBV7-9,TRBJ1-1